The T cell receptor (beta chain) described here comes from a study of shared clonotypes between healthy human individuals. V lost 5 bases, J lost 0 bases, and 11 bases lay in between. The V gene's germline CDR1 is SGHTA and CDR2 FQGTGA. The CDR3 spans 15 residues. About 30,000 T cell genomes (approximately 0.2 ug DNA) went into each sorted-subset replicate. Per the original data handling: Filtering differed, since immunoSEQ gave only junction sequences and no quality scores. Libraries were prepared by immunoSEQ multiplex PCR; TCRdb keeps only in-frame clonotypes and omits some of them. V and J calls and clone size are given by that table; D and trimming were obtained from the DNA. Here the sample spans around 2.5 million clones, approximately 93% being singletons.

Sequenced material: naive CD4+ T cells from PBMCs. Subset given: CD45RA+ positively selected. The receptor was derived from a man in his late teens or twenties in good health. Some clones in this sample may be carry-over from other donors' samples. The chain employs TRBV7-3 and TRBJ2-1; D might be TRBD1 or TRBD2, each matching 6 bases. CDR3 sequence (DNA): TGTGCCAGCAGCCCGAGGGGGGCCTCCTACAATGAGCAGTTCTTC. It is translated as CASSPRGASYNEQFF.